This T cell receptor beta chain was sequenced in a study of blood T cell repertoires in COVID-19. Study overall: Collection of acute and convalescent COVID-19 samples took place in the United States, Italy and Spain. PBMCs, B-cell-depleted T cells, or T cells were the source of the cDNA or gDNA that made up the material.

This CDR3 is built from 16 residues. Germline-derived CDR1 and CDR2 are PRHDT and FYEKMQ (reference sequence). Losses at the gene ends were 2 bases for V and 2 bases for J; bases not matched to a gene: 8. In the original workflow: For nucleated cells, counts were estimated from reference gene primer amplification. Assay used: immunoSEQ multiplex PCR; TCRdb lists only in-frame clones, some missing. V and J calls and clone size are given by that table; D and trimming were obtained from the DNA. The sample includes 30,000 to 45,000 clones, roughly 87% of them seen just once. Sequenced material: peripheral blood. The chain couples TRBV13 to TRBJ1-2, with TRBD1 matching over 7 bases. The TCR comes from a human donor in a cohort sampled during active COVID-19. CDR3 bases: TGTGCCAGCAGCTTATTTTGGACAGGACCCAACTATGGCTACACCTTC. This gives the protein CASSLFWTGPNYGYTF.